Following are 4 T cell receptor beta chains from one sample sequenced in a study of blood T cell repertoires in COVID-19. Generated by immunoSEQ multiplex PCR, the TCRdb table keeps only in-frame clones and is missing some. The table records a few hundred thousand clones, 80% to 90% of them present only once. The material sequenced was PBMCs or T cells enriched from blood (not recorded which). These receptors all stem from a woman between 50 and 59 years old who had recovered from COVID-19.

The gene calls are TRBV7-2 and TRBJ1-2, with 8 bases identical to TRBD1. Germline loops: CDR1 SGHTA, CDR2 FQGNSA. Trimming took 2 bases from V and 5 from J; bases not matched to a gene: 7. The CDR3 sequence is 15 residues long. CDR3 nucleotides: TGTGCCAGCAGCTTAAACAGGGGGATGAATTATGGCTACACCTTC. The encoded protein is CASSLNRGMNYGYTF.

The table lists this clone with a count of one. The genes are TRBV7-9 and TRBJ2-2; D gene ambiguous. The CDR3 extends over 13 amino acids. Trimming stripped 6 bases from V and 5 bases from J, with 10 bases between. Germline assignment: CDR1 SEHNR and CDR2 FQNEAQ (reference sequence). The CDR3 DNA sequence: TGTGCCAGCAGACCAACACAAACCGGGGAGCTGTTTTTT. It is translated as CASRPTQTGELFF.

This clone was observed once. This chain joins TRBV11-2 and TRBJ2-3, with D uncertain. Per the germline V gene, CDR1 is SGHAT and CDR2 is FQNNGV. With 0 bases removed from V and 2 bases from J, the gap between germline ends came to 9 bases. The CDR3 has 15 residues. CDR3 in DNA: TGTGCCAGCAGCTTAGATCTTGGCAACACAGATACGCAGTATTTT. Protein sequence: CASSLDLGNTDTQYF.

The rearrangement joins TRBV5-1 to TRBJ1-4; 11 bases line up with TRBD1. Germline trimming cut 0 bases from V and 1 base from J; bases unmatched to any gene: 2. There are 17 residues in the CDR3. Germline V gene sequence: CDR1 SGHRS, CDR2 YFSETQ. CDR3 sequence (DNA): TGCGCCAGCAGCTTGGGGACAGGGGGCCTAACTAATGAAAAACTGTTTTTT. This encodes CASSLGTGGLTNEKLFF.